A single sample gave rise to the 10 T cell receptor beta chains below, sequenced in a study of shared clonotypes between healthy human individuals. TCRdb's table, derived via immunoSEQ multiplex PCR, lists solely in-frame clones and lacks some. This sample has 2 million to 2.5 million clones, with just over 90% found just once. Sequenced material: naive CD4+ T cells from PBMCs. Subset in this sample: CD45RA+ positively selected. The receptors were gathered from a man younger than 30 in good health. Some clones in this sample may be carry-over from other donors' samples.

The V and J genes are TRBV19 and TRBJ2-3; 9 bases fit TRBD2. Germline V gives CDR1 LNHDA, CDR2 SQIVND (reference sequence). V trimming: 2 bases; J trimming: 7 bases; junction bases outside the gene matches: 7. The CDR3 is 15 residues long. The CDR3, as DNA: TGTGCCAGTAGTATATATCCGGGACTAGCAAATACGCAGTATTTT. Its translation: CASSIYPGLANTQYF.

The gene calls are TRBV28 and TRBJ2-1, with D possibly matching TRBD2 (6 bases). Looked up from germline, CDR1 is MDHEN and CDR2 is SYDVKM. The CDR3 is made up of 18 amino acids. Trimming took off 5 bases at V and 8 bases at J, with 28 bases between the two ends. The DNA for the CDR3 is TGTGCCAGCAGTCGTCCGGGACTCCGCCTCGGAGGTCGGGATGAGCAGTTCTTC. This gives the protein CASSRPGLRLGGRDEQFF.

The CDR3 coding sequence is TGTGCCAGCAGTGGACACGGACAGGGGGGAACCGGGGAGCTGTTTTTT. Amino acid sequence: CASSGHGQGGTGELFF. This chain connects TRBV28 to TRBJ2-2, with 10 bases aligning to TRBD1. The CDR3 is 16 residues long. The J segment lost 5 bases and the V segment lost 5 bases, leaving 8 bases of the junction unmatched. The germline gives CDR1 MDHEN, CDR2 SYDVKM.

The chain employs TRBV5-6 and TRBJ1-3; tentative D call: TRBD1 (6 bases). The CDR3 length is 15 residues. CDR1 SGHDT and CDR2 YYEEEE come from the germline V gene. V lost 4 bases, J lost 2 bases, and 13 bases lay in between. The CDR3 DNA sequence: TGTGCCAGCAGCCCCGGACAGTTCCCTGGAAACACCATATATTTT. It codes for CASSPGQFPGNTIYF. Full variable domain (outside the CDR3, taken from reference TRBV5-6 and TRBJ1-3): DAGVTQSPTHLIKTRGQQVTLRCSPKSGHDTVSWYQQALGQGPQFIFQYYEEEERQRGNFPDRFSGHQFPNYSSELNVNALLLGDSALYLCASSPGQFPGNTIYFGEGSWLTVV.

The rearrangement links TRBV6-1 to TRBJ2-3; the D is unclear. This CDR3 spans 17 amino acids. Germline lookup yields CDR1 MNHNS and CDR2 SASEGT. The germline V and J ends were trimmed by 1 base and 0 bases, with 14 bases remaining between them. The DNA of the CDR3 is TGTGCCAGCAGTGAAGATTACTCGACCCGAAGCACAGATACGCAGTATTTT. Its translation is CASSEDYSTRSTDTQYF.

This CDR3 is CSVDGYYGYTF. DNA of the CDR3: TGCAGCGTTGACGGGTACTATGGCTACACCTTC. This sequence joins TRBV29-1 and TRBJ1-2; D gene unclear. The CDR3 runs to 11 residues. Germline CDR1 reads SQVTM; CDR2 reads ANQGSEA. V was cut by 3 bases and J by 3 bases, with 5 bases left in between.

The chain recombines TRBV5-4 with TRBJ2-6; 11 bases align to TRBD2. CDR1 is SGHNT, CDR2 YYREEE, per germline (reference sequence). This CDR3 region has 19 residues. V shed 4 bases, J shed 0 bases, and the junction held 9 bases outside the gene matches. The CDR3 DNA reads TGTGCCAGCAGCCTAGGATTAGGACTAGCGGGCTCTGGGGCCAACGTCCTGACTTTC. This gives the protein CASSLGLGLAGSGANVLTF.

This chain's CDR3 is CASSGYGRPGEQYF. CDR3 in DNA: TGTGCCAGCAGTGGGTACGGACGGCCGGGCGAGCAGTACTTC. The chain employs TRBV6-1 and TRBJ2-7; D is unresolved. The V gene's germline CDR1 is MNHNS and CDR2 SASEGT. The CDR3 sequence is 14 residues long. V was trimmed by 4 bases and J by 6 bases, leaving 16 bases between them.

V is TRBV5-4 and J is TRBJ2-1; 8 bases are shared with TRBD2. Germline assignment: CDR1 SGHNT and CDR2 YYREEE (reference sequence). Losses at the gene ends were 1 base for V and 8 bases for J; bases not matched to a gene: 8. CDR3 length equals 15 residues. This CDR3 is CASSLTQLAADEQFF. The CDR3 DNA reads TGTGCCAGCAGCTTGACACAACTAGCGGCGGATGAGCAGTTCTTC.

The rearrangement uses TRBV30 and TRBJ1-1; no firm D call. V was cut by 1 base and J by 2 bases, with 8 bases left in between. The CDR3 loop spans 13 amino acids. The V gene's germline CDR1 is GTSNPN and CDR2 SVGIG (reference sequence). The CDR3 DNA sequence: TGTGCCTGGAGTGAAGGCGTCAACACTGAAGCTTTCTTT. Translating it yields CAWSEGVNTEAFF. Complete variable domain (other parts from reference TRBV30 and TRBJ1-1): SQTIHQWPATLVQPVGSPLSLECTVEGTSNPNLYWYRQAAGRGLQLLFYSVGIGQISSEVPQNLSASRPQDRQFILSSKKLLLSDSGFYLCAWSEGVNTEAFFGQGTRLTVV.